The 18 T cell receptor beta chains presented below share a single source sample, sequenced in a study of blood T cells in healthy people across ages. PCR was performed a second time for roughly 7 to 11 cycles using a sample-barcoded 5' primer and a J-beta primer mix. TCRdb analysed the 5' RACE reads with MiXCR anew, one entry per CDR3 protein. The repertoire holds 1.5 million to 2 million distinct CDR3 sequences, with 49% as singletons. Specimen: blood. Receptors originate from a woman aged 40 to 50 in good health.

V usage is TRBV15 and J usage is TRBJ2-5; D could derive from TRBD1 or TRBD2 (6 bases each). Trimming took off 3 bases at V and 2 bases at J, with 16 bases between the two ends. CDR3 length: 16 amino acids. Germline CDR1 LNHNV, CDR2 YYDKDF (reference sequence). Here the CDR3 reads CATSSYLGGSQETQYF. The CDR3 nucleotides read TGTGCCACCAGCAGTTATCTCGGGGGCAGTCAAGAGACCCAGTACTTC.

In its sample, this clonotype was seen once. This chain connects TRBV27 to TRBJ2-7, with D tentatively TRBD1 or TRBD2 (5 bases each). The germline gives CDR1 MNHEY, CDR2 SMNVEV (reference sequence). The CDR3 has 14 amino acids. Trimming took off 5 bases at V and 4 bases at J, with 15 bases between the two ends. The CDR3 spells CASSPSSWGYEQYF. CDR3 nucleotide sequence: TGTGCCAGCAGTCCTTCCTCATGGGGGTACGAGCAGTACTTC.

This clonotype was seen once. The genes are TRBV6-6 and TRBJ2-5; TRBD2 matches 12 bases. Germline V gene sequence: CDR1 MNHNY, CDR2 SVGAGI (reference sequence). The CDR3 loop spans 16 amino acids. Trimming cost V 4 bases and J 3 bases; bases outside gene matches: 6. CDR3 loop: CASSSGLAGTKETQYF. DNA for the CDR3: TGTGCCAGCAGTTCCGGACTAGCGGGAACTAAAGAGACCCAGTACTTC.

V is TRBV13 and J is TRBJ1-1; D gene unclear. Trimming stripped 1 base from V and 1 base from J, with 13 bases between. The CDR3 extends over 16 amino acids. CDR1 and CDR2 from the germline V gene are PRHDT and FYEKMQ (reference sequence). CDR3: CASSLALGSQNTEAFF. The DNA of the CDR3 is TGTGCCAGCAGCTTAGCCTTGGGCAGTCAGAACACTGAAGCTTTCTTT.

This clonotype was seen only a few times. The junction does not match germline at one end; this may be a read error. The V gene is TRBV4-1, the J gene TRBJ2-1; D remains unclear. CDR3 length: 15 residues. The germline V gene has CDR1 MGHRA and CDR2 YSYEKL. CDR3 in amino acids: CASSQPGGAKNGQFF. For the CDR3, the DNA is TGCGCCAGCAGCCAACCCGGTGGCGCCAAGAATGGGCAGTTCTTC.

This rearrangement joins TRBV7-2 to TRBJ2-2; D is perhaps TRBD1 (6 bases). This CDR3 comprises 15 residues. Germline CDR1 and CDR2: SGHTA and FQGNSA. V dropped 5 bases and J dropped 7 bases, with 17 bases sitting between them. CDR3 loop: CASSLDTGLGGELFF. The CDR3 DNA follows: TGTGCCAGCAGCCTTGATACAGGGTTGGGCGGGGAGCTGTTTTTT.

As to this clonotype: This may arise from a read error, as a much more abundant clone is one base away. The chain uses TRBV4-3 and TRBJ1-6; D perhaps matches TRBD1 (5 bases). Germline lookup yields CDR1 LGHNA and CDR2 YSLEER. There are 16 residues in the CDR3. This CDR3 reads CASSQDQGGDDSPLQF. Here the CDR3 DNA reads TGCGCCAGCAGCCAAGATCAGGGAGGCGACGATTCACCCCTCCAATTT.

The gene calls are TRBV2 and TRBJ2-2; D is unresolved. The CDR3 loop spans 14 amino acids. Trimming left V 3 bases short and J 5 bases short, with 10 bases between. Germline V lookup: CDR1 SNHLY, CDR2 FYNNEI. This CDR3 is CASSEGSLTGELFF. The CDR3 coding sequence is TGTGCCAGCAGTGAGGGATCACTTACCGGGGAGCTGTTTTTT.

The V call is TRBV4-1, the J call TRBJ2-5; TRBD1 agrees at 8 bases. V dropped 2 bases and J dropped 2; count of bases not matched to a gene: 4. CDR1 is MGHRA, CDR2 YSYEKL, per germline. The CDR3 runs 15 residues. CDR3 DNA: TGCGCCAGCAGCCAACTAAGGACAGGGCAAGAGACCCAGTACTTC. It encodes CASSQLRTGQETQYF.

This clonotype was observed a handful of times. J is TRBJ1-2 and V is TRBV2; D not certain. This CDR3 has 13 residues. The V end was cut by 7 bases, the J end by 5 bases, with 14 bases between. The V gene's germline CDR1 is SNHLY and CDR2 FYNNEI. The CDR3 coding sequence is TGTGCCAGCAAAAGGAGTTTGGAATATGGCTACACCTTC. It encodes CASKRSLEYGYTF. Based on the CDR3 plus reference TRBV2 and TRBJ1-2, the full variable domain is EPEVTQTPSHQVTQMGQEVILRCVPISNHLYFYWYRQILGQKVEFLVSFYNNEISEKSEIFDDQFSVERPDGSNFTLKIRSTKLEDSAMYFCASKRSLEYGYTFGSGTRLTVV.

V is TRBV20-1 and J is TRBJ2-7; the match to TRBD2 covers 15 bases. Germline CDR1 DFQATT, CDR2 SNEGSKA (reference sequence). The CDR3 is 19 residues long. V was pared by 1 base and J by 10 bases, with 20 bases of the junction left unmatched. This CDR3 reads CSARGLTGTSGGYSGIQYF. The DNA for the CDR3 is TGCAGTGCTAGAGGTCTTACCGGGACTAGCGGGGGGTACTCGGGGATCCAGTACTTC.

V and J are TRBV12-3 or TRBV12-4 and TRBJ1-4; no reliable D call. Trimming removed 7 bases at V and 2 bases at J, with 11 bases between. CDR3 length: 14 amino acids. CDR3 sequence (DNA): TGTGCCAGCACAAGGGCGCGTACTAATGAAAAACTGTTTTTT. This sequence encodes CASTRARTNEKLFF.

A few counts support this clonotype. V usage is TRBV4-2 and J usage is TRBJ1-2; D uncertain. This CDR3 comprises 11 residues. Trimming stripped 0 bases from V and 8 bases from J, with 4 bases between. The germline gives CDR1 LGHNA, CDR2 YNFKEQ. CDR3 residues: CASSQDEGYTF. CDR3 nucleotides: TGTGCCAGCAGCCAAGACGAAGGCTACACCTTC.

This clonotype was recorded once. The gene calls are TRBV27 and TRBJ2-1, with 8 bases identical to TRBD1. Germline assignment: CDR1 MNHEY and CDR2 SMNVEV (reference sequence). The CDR3 length is 13 residues. V was pared by 5 bases and J by 9 bases, with 6 bases of the junction left unmatched. CDR3 region: CASSPDRVLEQFF. The CDR3 DNA reads as TGTGCCAGCAGTCCGGACAGGGTTCTTGAGCAGTTCTTC.

This clonotype came up a few times. The chain recombines TRBV20-1 with TRBJ2-5; weak D call: TRBD2 (5 bases). Per germline, CDR1 DFQATT and CDR2 SNEGSKA (reference sequence). The length of the CDR3 is 13 residues. The CDR3 loop is CRGPRDDLETQYF. The DNA of the CDR3 is TGCAGAGGCCCTCGGGATGACCTAGAGACCCAGTACTTC.

A few counts support this clonotype. The J gene is TRBJ2-7, the V gene TRBV2; D ambiguous. V was shortened by 6 bases and J by 4 bases, with 10 bases between the two germline ends. The germline V gene encodes CDR1 SNHLY and CDR2 FYNNEI. The CDR3 length is 12 residues. CDR3 in amino acids: CASRKGYYEQYF. The DNA of the CDR3 is TGTGCCAGCAGGAAGGGATATTACGAGCAGTACTTC.

This clonotype was counted a few times. This chain links TRBV4-2 with TRBJ1-2, with D hard to call. Deletions cut 1 base from V and 4 bases from J, with 13 bases between. CDR1 and CDR2 (germline): LGHNA, YNFKEQ. The CDR3 runs 15 residues. Here the CDR3 DNA reads TGTGCCAGCAGCCAAGGCTGGGCAGAGGTCTATGGCTACACCTTC. This encodes CASSQGWAEVYGYTF.

This chain connects TRBV12-3 or TRBV12-4 to TRBJ1-2, with a possible D match to TRBD1 (5 bases). The CDR3 length is 14 residues. The V end lost 7 bases, the J end lost 8 bases, and 20 bases lay between the germline ends. CDR3 sequence: CASIGSAQGGGYTF. In DNA, the CDR3 is TGTGCCAGCATAGGTTCGGCGCAGGGCGGGGGCTACACCTTC.